This record concerns one T cell receptor (beta chain) sequence. It has no known antigen specificity. No base quality values were provided; no much bigger clone lies one nucleotide off. A single peripheral blood draw of roughly 0.11 L on average was collected from each donor into heparinised tubes. A BD FACSAria II was used to sort naive, central memory, regulatory and stem cell-like memory CD4+ T cells with a panel that included CD45RO, CCR7, CD25, CD127, CD95 and CD27. All sorted populations exceeded 98% purity. PBMCs were isolated right away by Lymphoprep density gradient centrifugation and were stained directly, without culture. Samples were stained and sorted in pairs, with one healthy donor and one patient per experiment, so that batch effects were minimized. Including cysteine and phenylalanine, the CDR3 has 18 amino acids. Only CDR3 DNA remains: 54 bases, in frame from the first base. V is shortened by 1 base, J by 5 bases, and the region joining them spans 22 bases. Based on the germline V gene, the CDR1 and CDR2 sequences are LGHNA and YNFKEQ.

The sample is drawn from a study of beta chain features in type 1 diabetes (dated by TCRdb to the late 2010s). Turning to the overall study: Mean age, gender distribution, total cell number and subset yield were not different between patients and healthy donors. The study compared the TCRB repertoires of sorted circulating CD4+ T cell subsets in recently diagnosed type 1 diabetes patients with those in matched healthy donors. Across all samples, around 100 million sorted cells were examined, and cell number per subset correlated strongly with RNA yield. Naive and central memory subsets were obtained from all 30 or so donors, but regulatory and stem cell-like memory subsets were isolated from only 8 patients and roughly 8 healthy donors.

Broad study findings and their caveats: Naive, central memory and regulatory TCRB repertoires appeared to be more alike among patients than among healthy donors. Type 1 diabetes patients showed a moderate but significant shortening of TCRB CDR3 length in all four CD4+ subsets. At VDJ recombination sites, patients with type 1 diabetes made fewer insertions and deleted more nucleotides, a pattern implying thymic rearrangement abnormalities. Because cDNA rather than genomic DNA was sequenced, highly expressing activated cells could have been over-represented, although no difference in activation and CD3 levels was found between groups. Because the HLA sub-analyses included only small numbers of individuals, any influence of HLA type on TCRB rearrangement was left unresolved. PCR might favor shorter templates, but patient and control samples were amplified and corrected together, so any skew would affect both groups equally.

The entire isolated RNA was reverse transcribed using the High Capacity cDNA Reverse Transcription Kit, and thus expressed TCRB transcripts were sequenced. Deep immunoSEQ sequencing was applied to naive, central memory and regulatory T cell samples, giving an average of about 3.4 million total reads per sample. Sorted cells were lysed in RLT buffer and RNA was extracted with DNase-treated RNeasy Micro or Mini kits, depending on cell number. To prevent cross-contamination, every cell subset was processed on its own, while patient and healthy donor samples were processed together. Using the immunoSEQ multiplex PCR, TCRB sequences were amplified from cDNA into 87-bp fragments spanning the CDR3 region. Sequencing of the amplicons was done on the Illumina HiSeq platform. As for the authors' bioinformatics: PCR bias was computationally corrected using synthetic template baselines, reads within Hamming distance 2 were collapsed, and singletons that could not be merged were discarded. Reads were aligned against IMGT so that V, D and J genes, CDR3 length and insertions or deletions at six rearrangement sites could be assigned. Within each subset, clonotype counts were normalized to sorted cell number, and only after that were true diversity and Gini coefficients computed with the tcR R package. Repertoire sharing was quantified using the overlap coefficient calculated on TCRB nucleotide sequences. TCRdb holds this immuneACCESS table with in-frame rearrangements only. Some clones are missing; in checked studies, unresolved V genes explain under half, and the rest has no known cause. V, J and clone size are taken as reported in that table, and D and trimming were inferred from the DNA itself. The sample records some 160,000 clones, roughly 9% of which are singletons. Around 0.64% of the sample is in the top ten clones.

The sequence links TRBV4-2 to TRBJ2-3; possibly the D gene is TRBD2, per 5 matching bases. Sequenced material: central memory CD4+ T cells from blood. This clonotype was obtained from a woman between 25 and 40 years old with type 1 diabetes. CDR3 loop: CASSQGFRGTQGGDTQYF. The DNA is TGTGCCAGCAGCCAAGGATTTCGGGGAACTCAAGGAGGAGATACGCAGTATTTT.